The 17 T cell receptor beta chains listed next were all sequenced from one sample in a study of shared clonotypes between healthy human individuals. Libraries were prepared by immunoSEQ multiplex PCR; TCRdb keeps only in-frame clonotypes and omits some of them. The sample carries about 2.1 million clones, about 94% recorded once. Naive CD8 cells lacked CD45RO, underwent positive selection for CCR7 and left out terminally differentiated effector memory CD45RA+ cells. The material sequenced was naive CD8+ T cells from PBMCs. Source of these receptors: a man between 18 and 35 years old in good health. Some clones in this sample may be carry-over from other donors' samples.

The sample holds one count of this clone. This chain joins TRBV5-1 and TRBJ2-7, with TRBD2 as a possible D gene (6 bases). This CDR3 spans 15 amino acids. CDR1 is SGHRS, CDR2 YFSETQ, per germline. V was trimmed by 0 bases and J by 6 bases, leaving 16 bases between them. The CDR3 bases are TGCGCCAGCAGCTTGGGGCGGGAACCGCCGAGCGAGCAGTACTTC. Protein product: CASSLGREPPSEQYF.

The sample holds one count of this clone. DNA for the CDR3: TGTGCAAGTCGCCCCCCACCTGGGGCAGGGTGGCAGCCCCAGCATTTT. This sequence encodes CASRPPPGAGWQPQHF. V gene TRBV12-2 combines with J gene TRBJ1-5; TRBD1, the table's D call, was not compared with the DNA. TRBV12-2 is given as a pseudogene. The CDR3 covers 16 residues.

A remark on this clone: A read error is possible here, since a much larger clone lies one base away. The sample carries other DNA sequences with the same CDR3. The chain recombines TRBV27 with TRBJ2-2, with no clear D. Germline V gene lookup returns CDR1 MNHEY and CDR2 SMNVEV (reference sequence). The CDR3 has 12 amino acids. Trimming left V 6 bases short and J 1 base short, with 3 bases between. DNA for the CDR3: TGTGCCAGCAGCCTGAACACCGGGGAGCTGTTTTTT. Translating it yields CASSLNTGELFF.

The chain links TRBV7-9 to TRBJ2-1; D is possibly TRBD2 (8 bases). Per germline, CDR1 SEHNR and CDR2 FQNEAQ (reference sequence). The CDR3 contains 18 residues. The ends were cut back, 2 bases at V and 6 bases at J, with 23 bases in the middle. The DNA of the CDR3 is TGTGCCAGCAGCTTACCCCCTCGGGAGGGGCGGGACAGCAATGAGCAGTTCTTC. This codes for CASSLPPREGRDSNEQFF.

The J gene is TRBJ2-1, the V gene TRBV10-3; 8 bases align to TRBD2. J lost 4 bases, V lost 10 bases, and 6 bases had no gene match. The germline V gene has CDR1 ENHRY and CDR2 SYGVKD. The CDR3 covers 13 residues. The CDR3 nucleotides read TGTGCCACCACGACTAGCGCGTACAATGAGCAGTTCTTC. As protein: CATTTSAYNEQFF.

V usage is TRBV28 and J usage is TRBJ2-2; the D is unclear. The CDR3 spans 11 residues. Germline V gives CDR1 MDHEN, CDR2 SYDVKM. The V gene lost 7 bases and the J gene lost 7 bases, with 7 bases spanning the gap. DNA for the CDR3: TGTGCCAGCATTCTTGGCGGGGAGCTGTTTTTT. It yields the protein CASILGGELFF.

Comments on this clone: Additional DNA sequences in this sample encode the identical CDR3. The J gene is TRBJ1-1, the V gene TRBV27, with 7 bases identical to TRBD1. CDR1 and CDR2 from the germline V gene are MNHEY and SMNVEV (reference sequence). This CDR3 region has 14 residues. With 5 bases clipped from V and 3 bases from J, the junction kept 6 bases outside the gene matches. The CDR3 nucleotides are TGTGCCAGCAGTATCAACAGGGGATACACTGAAGCTTTCTTT. It encodes CASSINRGYTEAFF.

The V call is TRBV21-1, the J call TRBJ2-7; the table's D call TRBD2 went unverified against the DNA. TRBV21-1 counts as a pseudogene. The CDR3 loop spans 14 amino acids. The CDR3 is CASNGLAGNYEQYF. The CDR3 region has the DNA TGTGCCAGCAACGGACTAGCGGGTAACTACGAGCAGTACTTC.

V is TRBV7-9 and J is TRBJ1-3; the D is unclear. The V gene's germline CDR1 is SEHNR and CDR2 FQNEAQ (reference sequence). The length of the CDR3 is 14 residues. V was pared by 5 bases and J by 0 bases, with 8 bases between. The chain's CDR3 is CASSLVDSGNTIYF. The DNA for the CDR3 is TGTGCCAGCAGCCTAGTTGACTCTGGAAACACCATATATTTT.

V and J are TRBV4-1 and TRBJ2-6; D is unclear. This CDR3 comprises 18 residues. Per germline, CDR1 MGHRA and CDR2 YSYEKL. With 1 base removed from V and 0 bases from J, the gap between germline ends came to 13 bases. DNA for the CDR3: TGCGCCAGCAGCCAAGCCTCTCCCCCTACCTCTGGGGCCAACGTCCTGACTTTC. Protein product: CASSQASPPTSGANVLTF.

This CDR3 is CASSQADDTEAFF. Written as DNA, the CDR3 is TGTGCCAGCAGCCAAGCGGACGACACTGAAGCTTTCTTT. The chain combines TRBV14 with TRBJ1-1; D unclear. Germline V lookup: CDR1 SGHDN, CDR2 FVKESK. The CDR3 has 13 amino acids. V was shortened by 1 base and J by 3 bases, with 6 bases between the two germline ends.

The chain employs TRBV27 and TRBJ2-2, with 12 bases matching TRBD1. The V segment lost 6 bases and the J segment 3 bases; nucleotides outside the gene matches: 14. The CDR3 contains 19 residues. Germline V lookup: CDR1 MNHEY, CDR2 SMNVEV (reference sequence). The CDR3 here is CASSTQTGTGGTDTGELFF. The CDR3 region has the DNA TGTGCCAGCAGCACCCAAACCGGGACAGGGGGCACAGACACCGGGGAGCTGTTTTTT.

The chain carries TRBV28 and TRBJ2-7; D is possibly TRBD1 or TRBD2 (5 bases each). V was clipped by 5 bases and J by 1 base, with 12 bases between them. This CDR3 has 14 amino acids. CDR1 is MDHEN and CDR2 is SYDVKM in the germline V gene. The CDR3 sequence is CASSTRGRSYEQYF. The CDR3 region has the DNA TGTGCCAGCAGTACTAGGGGACGGTCCTACGAGCAGTACTTC. The full variable domain, its missing parts supplied by reference TRBV28 and TRBJ2-7, is DVKVTQSSRYLVKRTGEKVFLECVQDMDHENMFWYRQDPGLGLRLIYFSYDVKMKEKGDIPEGYSVSREKKERFSLILESASTNQTSMYLCASSTRGRSYEQYFGPGTRLTVT.

The V call is TRBV2, the J call TRBJ2-7, with a possible D match to TRBD1 (5 bases). The V end was cut by 2 bases, the J end by 2 bases, with 13 bases between. The CDR3 contains 15 residues. CDR1 is SNHLY and CDR2 is FYNNEI in the germline V gene. Written as DNA, the CDR3 is TGTGCCAGCAGTGAACTTTTAGGGGCCACCTACGAGCAGTACTTC. Translated, it gives CASSELLGATYEQYF.

The J gene is TRBJ2-3, the V gene TRBV10-3, with TRBD2 matching 10 bases. The CDR3 consists of 15 residues. The V gene's germline CDR1 is ENHRY and CDR2 SYGVKD. The V and J ends lost 6 bases and 0 bases, in that order; junction bases with no gene match: 3. CDR3 sequence reads: CAISLAGVSTDTQYF. The CDR3 DNA reads TGTGCCATCAGCCTAGCGGGAGTCAGCACAGATACGCAGTATTTT.

The chain recombines TRBV5-1 with TRBJ1-5, with 9 nucleotides matching TRBD1. After removal of 4 bases from V and 9 bases from J, the junction contained 8 bases not matched to a gene. This CDR3 is built from 14 residues. Per germline, CDR1 SGHRS and CDR2 YFSETQ. The CDR3 sequence is CASSLGQGRGPQHF. The CDR3 nucleotides read TGCGCCAGCAGCCTTGGACAGGGGAGAGGGCCCCAGCATTTT.

V usage is TRBV29-1 and J usage is TRBJ1-2, with TRBD1 matching over 7 bases. CDR1 is SQVTM, CDR2 ANQGSEA, per germline. The CDR3 consists of 13 residues. Trimming at V came to 5 bases and at J to 3 bases, leaving 6 bases not matched to a gene. The CDR3 loop reads CSVWDGTDYGYTF. CDR3 nucleotide sequence: TGCAGCGTTTGGGATGGGACAGACTATGGCTACACCTTC.